Below are 30 T cell receptor beta chains sequenced from a single sample in a study of response to subunit inactivated influenza vaccine. TCRdb ran MiXCR on the RT-PCR reads and lists one entry per CDR3 protein. The table has around 540,000 distinct CDR3 sequences, about 12% seen once; the top ten hold about 9.4%. The sequencing used PBMCs from blood, collected on the day of vaccination. All receptors derive from a man aged 50 or older who received an inactivated influenza vaccine.

This clonotype has a handful of counts. This chain connects TRBV7-3 to TRBJ2-2; D is unclear. Trimming removed 1 base from V and 4 bases from J, with 7 bases in between. Germline assignment: CDR1 SGHTA and CDR2 FQGTGA. The CDR3 is 14 residues long. CDR3 nucleotide sequence: TGTGCCAGCAGCTTAAGGGGTCGCACCGGGGAGCTGTTTTTT. Protein product: CASSLRGRTGELFF.

CDR3 sequence reads: CASSQILNMVAFPDTQYF. The CDR3 DNA is TGCGCCAGCAGCCAAATACTGAATATGGTAGCTTTCCCAGATACGCAGTATTTT. V and J are TRBV4-1 and TRBJ2-3; D is undetermined. The CDR3 has 18 amino acids. Trimming stripped 2 bases from V and 4 bases from J, with 22 bases between. Germline CDR1 and CDR2: MGHRA and YSYEKL.

The chain has TRBV9 and TRBJ1-4; D perhaps matches TRBD1 (5 bases). Germline-derived CDR1 and CDR2 are SGDLS and YYNGEE. The ends were cut back, 2 bases at V and 7 bases at J, with 12 bases in the middle. The CDR3 runs 14 residues. The CDR3 here is CASSVEGRGEKLFF. The CDR3 nucleotides are TGTGCCAGCAGCGTGGAGGGGCGGGGTGAAAAACTGTTTTTT.

This clonotype was seen repeatedly, ten times or more. This chain joins TRBV20-1 and TRBJ2-5, with D unclear. The V gene's germline CDR1 is DFQATT and CDR2 SNEGSKA (reference sequence). V was cut by 2 bases and J by 6 bases, with 13 bases left in between. The CDR3 runs 13 residues. The CDR3 coding sequence is TGCAGTGCTAGAACGACCAGAACAAAGACCCAGTACTTC. Amino acids: CSARTTRTKTQYF.

There are many counts of this clonotype. The V gene is TRBV10-3, the J gene TRBJ2-1, with D hard to call. This CDR3 comprises 13 residues. Germline V gene lookup returns CDR1 ENHRY and CDR2 SYGVKD. V lost 0 bases and J 10 bases, leaving 10 bases between the germline ends. CDR3 amino acids: CAISESRLGEQFF. CDR3 bases: TGTGCCATCAGTGAGTCTAGATTGGGGGAGCAGTTCTTC.

The rearrangement links TRBV3-1 to TRBJ2-1; D possibly matches TRBD1 or TRBD2 (5 bases each). With 0 bases removed from V and 6 bases from J, the gap between germline ends came to 18 bases. The germline gives CDR1 LGHDT, CDR2 YNNKEL (reference sequence). The CDR3 runs to 17 residues. CDR3 protein: CASSQDVFDGTVNEQFF. CDR3 coding DNA: TGTGCCAGCAGCCAAGATGTATTTGACGGGACGGTCAATGAGCAGTTCTTC.

The sample holds a few counts of this clonotype. The V and J genes are TRBV4-1 and TRBJ2-2; 9 positions match TRBD2. The CDR3 covers 14 residues. The V segment lost 6 bases and the J segment 7 bases; nucleotides outside the gene matches: 6. Germline loops: CDR1 MGHRA, CDR2 YSYEKL. CDR3: CASSRSGGGGELFF. CDR3 sequence (DNA): TGCGCCAGCAGTCGTAGCGGGGGCGGCGGGGAGCTGTTTTTT.

The chain recombines TRBV20-1 with TRBJ2-1, with D maybe TRBD2 (5 bases). Germline CDR1 and CDR2: DFQATT and SNEGSKA (reference sequence). The CDR3 is 14 residues long. Trimming stripped 6 bases from V and 8 bases from J, with 20 bases between. The CDR3 loop reads CSASPHQARDEQFF. CDR3 coding DNA: TGCAGTGCCTCGCCCCACCAGGCGAGGGATGAGCAGTTCTTC.

This clonotype was found a few times. This sequence joins TRBV27 and TRBJ2-7; D tentatively reads TRBD1 or TRBD2 (5 bases each). V dropped 3 bases and J dropped 7 bases, with 10 bases sitting between them. This CDR3 has 12 amino acids. Germline V gene data show CDR1 as MNHEY and CDR2 as SMNVEV (reference sequence). The CDR3 DNA sequence: TGTGCCAGCAGTTTTTCAGGGAGTGAGCAGTACTTC. This codes for CASSFSGSEQYF.

This clonotype showed up many times. The chain joins TRBV7-3 to TRBJ2-3; maybe TRBD2 (5 bases). Germline CDR1 is SGHTA and CDR2 is FQGTGA. This CDR3 has 15 residues. The V gene lost 0 bases and the J gene lost 0 bases, with 7 bases spanning the gap. In DNA, the CDR3 is TGTGCCAGCAGCTTAACGGGAGTTAGCACAGATACGCAGTATTTT. Translating it yields CASSLTGVSTDTQYF.

The V gene is TRBV29-1, the J gene TRBJ2-3; TRBD1 might be the D (6 bases). The CDR3 runs to 17 residues. Germline V gene sequence: CDR1 SQVTM, CDR2 ANQGSEA. V lost 0 bases to trimming and J lost 4 bases, with 20 bases between them. For the CDR3, the DNA is TGCAGCGTTGAAGATCGCCCACCGGGACACCCCGCAGATACGCAGTATTTT. Its protein product is CSVEDRPPGHPADTQYF.

J is TRBJ2-7 and V is TRBV4-3, with no clear D. The CDR3 has 14 amino acids. Trimming cost V 0 bases and J 6 bases, with 12 bases left between them. Germline V gene data show CDR1 as LGHNA and CDR2 as YSLEER. CDR3 sequence (DNA): TGCGCCAGCAGCCAAGACAGGTCAGTTGCCGAGCAGTACTTC. Translated, it gives CASSQDRSVAEQYF.

There are a few counts of this clonotype. CDR3 coding DNA: TGCGCCAGCAGCTGGCTTAGCACAGATACGCAGTATTTT. It yields the protein CASSWLSTDTQYF. The chain recombines TRBV5-1 with TRBJ2-3; D is uncertain. The CDR3 runs 13 residues. The germline CDR1 and CDR2 sequences are SGHRS and YFSETQ. The V end lost 3 bases, the J end lost 0 bases, and 5 bases lay between the germline ends.

This clonotype has just a few counts. The chain uses TRBV12-3 or TRBV12-4 and TRBJ2-5, with D uncertain. Trimming shortened V by 2 bases and J by 5 bases, and 9 bases separated the two germline ends. The length of the CDR3 is 13 residues. CDR3 in DNA: TGTGCCAGCAGTTTATGGGAATTGGAGACCCAGTACTTC. Protein sequence: CASSLWELETQYF.

The CDR3 sequence is CASSLSQAAYEQYF. In nucleotides, the CDR3 is TGTGCCAGCAGCTTATCCCAGGCCGCCTACGAGCAGTACTTC. The V call is TRBV7-6, the J call TRBJ2-7; D unclear. Trimming pared 2 bases from V and 2 bases from J, leaving 10 bases between. Per the germline V gene, CDR1 is SGHVS and CDR2 is FNYEAQ. The CDR3 consists of 14 residues.

Only a few counts were recorded for this clonotype. The chain recombines TRBV4-3 with TRBJ1-1; D unclear. The CDR3 length is 14 residues. The V and J ends lost 1 base and 1 base respectively, with 7 bases between them. The germline gives CDR1 LGHNA, CDR2 YSLEER. CDR3 residues: CASSQGVANTEAFF. The CDR3 DNA reads as TGCGCCAGCAGCCAAGGCGTTGCGAACACTGAAGCTTTCTTT.

The chain uses TRBV7-2 and TRBJ1-1; D possibly corresponds to TRBD1 (6 bases). The V end lost 2 bases, the J end lost 4 bases, and 11 bases lay between the germline ends. The CDR3 runs 14 residues. Germline CDR1 SGHTA, CDR2 FQGNSA. The CDR3 here is CASSLFVGGTEAFF. CDR3 nucleotide sequence: TGTGCCAGCAGCTTATTTGTAGGGGGCACTGAAGCTTTCTTT. The variable domain in full, completed from reference TRBV7-2 and TRBJ1-1, reads GAGVSQSPSNKVTEKGKDVELRCDPISGHTALYWYRQSLGQGLEFLIYFQGNSAPDKSGLPSDRFSAERTGGSVSTLTIQRTQQEDSAVYLCASSLFVGGTEAFFGQGTRLTVV.

This clonotype was recorded a few times. The rearrangement links TRBV6-1 to TRBJ2-2, with unresolved D. This CDR3 spans 14 amino acids. The V gene lost 2 bases and the J gene lost 6 bases, with 10 bases spanning the gap. Looked up from germline, CDR1 is MNHNS and CDR2 is SASEGT. CDR3 nucleotide sequence: TGTGCCAGCAGTGAACTCGGGTCGCCCGGGGAGCTGTTTTTT. Translating it yields CASSELGSPGELFF.

The V gene is TRBV11-2, the J gene TRBJ2-2, with D hard to call. The CDR3 sequence is 15 residues long. V lost 9 bases, J lost 7 bases, and 21 bases lay in between. From germline, CDR1 is SGHAT and CDR2 FQNNGV. The CDR3: CASPYGLSLDGELFF. CDR3 sequence (DNA): TGTGCCAGTCCCTACGGTCTATCTCTGGACGGGGAGCTGTTTTTT.

The rearrangement links TRBV12-3 or TRBV12-4 to TRBJ2-5; possibly TRBD1 or TRBD2 for D (5 bases each). The CDR3 runs 15 residues. V was shortened by 6 bases and J by 4 bases, with 18 bases between the two germline ends. CDR3 coding DNA: TGTGCCAGCAGCCGTGACAGCACACTAGGAGAGACCCAGTACTTC. Residues: CASSRDSTLGETQYF.

DNA for the CDR3: TGTGCCAGCAGCGGGGGCCATGAGCAGTTCTTC. Residues: CASSGGHEQFF. The rearrangement uses TRBV5-6 and TRBJ2-1, with D possibly matching TRBD1 (6 bases). The CDR3 covers 11 residues. V was trimmed by 4 bases and J by 8 bases, leaving 7 bases between them. The germline V gene has CDR1 SGHDT and CDR2 YYEEEE.

This clonotype occurred a few times. The chain combines TRBV6-5 with TRBJ2-1, with D hard to call. V was shortened by 2 bases and J by 10 bases, with 6 bases between the two germline ends. This CDR3 has 11 residues. The germline V gene has CDR1 MNHEY and CDR2 SVGAGI. CDR3 in DNA: TGTGCCAGCAGTTACGGGAAGGAGCAGTTCTTC. Encoded protein: CASSYGKEQFF.

The table lists this clonotype with many counts. The V gene is TRBV4-1, the J gene TRBJ2-4; 8 bases align to TRBD1. V was pared by 0 bases and J by 0 bases, with 10 bases of the junction left unmatched. The germline V gene encodes CDR1 MGHRA and CDR2 YSYEKL. This CDR3 is built from 19 residues. In DNA, the CDR3 is TGCGCCAGCAGCCAAGAATGGCAGGGGGCGTACCTAGCCAAAAACATTCAGTACTTC. Amino acid sequence: CASSQEWQGAYLAKNIQYF.

The V gene is TRBV10-1, the J gene TRBJ2-5; 8 nucleotides agree with TRBD1. This CDR3 is 16 amino acids long. Germline assignment: CDR1 WNHNN and CDR2 SYGVQD (reference sequence). The V segment lost 3 bases and the J segment 5 bases; nucleotides outside the gene matches: 11. Here the CDR3 reads CASSDGTGAFGETQYF. The CDR3 DNA sequence: TGCGCCAGCAGTGATGGGACAGGAGCCTTCGGGGAGACCCAGTACTTC.

The V and J genes are TRBV5-1 and TRBJ2-1; 7 positions match TRBD1. Germline loops: CDR1 SGHRS, CDR2 YFSETQ. This CDR3 region has 11 residues. The J segment lost 11 bases and the V segment lost 3 bases, leaving 2 bases of the junction unmatched. The DNA of the CDR3 is TGCGCCAGCAGCTGGGGACAGCAGCAGTTCTTC. It encodes CASSWGQQQFF.

This clonotype occurred many times. The J gene is TRBJ2-1, the V gene TRBV11-2; 9 bases agree with TRBD2. With V trimmed by 1 base and J by 8 bases, 6 bases remained unmatched. The CDR3 has 15 amino acids. The V gene's germline CDR1 is SGHAT and CDR2 FQNNGV. The CDR3 DNA sequence: TGTGCCAGCAGCTTAGTTAGCGGGAGTATCGATGAGCAGTTCTTC. This translates into CASSLVSGSIDEQFF.

The chain employs TRBV12-3 or TRBV12-4 and TRBJ2-7; 8 nucleotides match TRBD2. Losses at the gene ends were 6 bases for V and 5 bases for J; bases not matched to a gene: 18. This CDR3 region has 17 residues. CDR3 in DNA: TGTGCCAGCAGCTTCGGCCGGGGCCTAGCGGGTCATAACGAGCAGTACTTC. Translation: CASSFGRGLAGHNEQYF.

This clonotype was recorded many times. The gene calls are TRBV12-3 or TRBV12-4 and TRBJ2-4; TRBD1 matches at 11 bases. Trimming cost V 6 bases and J 8 bases; bases outside gene matches: 6. The CDR3 loop spans 14 amino acids. CDR3 protein: CASSRTGGLYIQYF. The CDR3 nucleotides are TGTGCCAGCAGCAGGACAGGGGGCTTATACATTCAGTACTTC.

To note about this clonotype: Mismatch with germline at one junction end may stem from a read error. The rearrangement uses TRBV12-3 or TRBV12-4 and TRBJ2-2; D might be TRBD2 (5 bases). This CDR3 has 14 residues. The CDR3 here is CASSLESGTGELCF. The CDR3 DNA reads as TGTGCCAGCAGTTTAGAGTCGGGAACCGGGGAGCTGTGTTTT.

This clonotype was counted at least ten times. The chain employs TRBV6-1 and TRBJ1-5; 7 positions match TRBD1. This CDR3 contains 13 residues. Trimming at V came to 7 bases and at J to 7 bases, leaving 7 bases not matched to a gene. CDR1 and CDR2 (germline): MNHNS, SASEGT. In DNA form, the CDR3 reads TGTGCCAGCATGGGCCAAGGGGGCCAGCCCCAGCATTTT. Translating gives CASMGQGGQPQHF.